Following are 19 T cell receptor beta chains from one sample sequenced in a study of blood T cell repertoires in COVID-19. Some clones are missing from TCRdb's copy, which holds only in-frame ones; the method was immunoSEQ multiplex PCR. Of tens of thousands of clones listed, roughly four fifths are singletons. Sequenced: peripheral blood. These receptors were taken from a man in his 70s with COVID-19, enrolled during active disease.

V is TRBV14 and J is TRBJ1-2, with 9 nucleotides matching TRBD1. The V gene end was trimmed by 0 bases and the J gene end by 7 bases; junction bases not matched to a gene: 6. Germline loops: CDR1 SGHDN, CDR2 FVKESK. This CDR3 is built from 15 residues. CDR3 region: CASSQDGTGRGGYTF. Written as DNA, the CDR3 is TGTGCCAGCAGCCAAGATGGGACAGGGAGAGGTGGCTACACCTTC. Based on the CDR3 plus reference TRBV14 and TRBJ1-2, the full variable domain is EAGVTQFPSHSVIEKGQTVTLRCDPISGHDNLYWYRRVMGKEIKFLLHFVKESKQDESGMPNNRFLAERTGGTYSTLKVQPAELEDSGVYFCASSQDGTGRGGYTFGSGTRLTVV.

This chain joins TRBV28 and TRBJ1-2; the D gene is possibly TRBD1 (5 bases). V was trimmed by 1 base and J by 3 bases, leaving 12 bases between them. The CDR3 extends over 15 amino acids. Germline CDR1 and CDR2: MDHEN and SYDVKM. CDR3 residues: CASSLLPGPDYGYTF. The CDR3 region has the DNA TGTGCCAGCAGTTTATTACCAGGGCCCGACTATGGCTACACCTTC.

The rearrangement joins TRBV28 to TRBJ2-5; a possible D gene is TRBD2 (7 bases). Germline CDR1 MDHEN, CDR2 SYDVKM. CDR3 length equals 14 residues. V lost 3 bases to trimming and J lost 5 bases, with 13 bases between them. CDR3 in DNA: TGTGCCAGCAGTTTCGGGGGGCGGGAGGAGACCCAGTACTTC. This codes for CASSFGGREETQYF.

The gene calls are TRBV7-2 and TRBJ2-1; TRBD2 matches 7 bases. The germline V gene has CDR1 SGHTA and CDR2 FQGNSA. V was clipped by 5 bases and J by 1 base; unmatched bases: 8. This CDR3 has 16 amino acids. CDR3 bases: TGTGCCAGCAGCCCGGGTTACGGGGGGTCCTACAATGAGCAGTTCTTC. This encodes CASSPGYGGSYNEQFF.

The chain couples TRBV20-1 to TRBJ1-2; D is possibly TRBD1 (5 bases). Germline CDR1 reads DFQATT; CDR2 reads SNEGSKA (reference sequence). V lost 3 bases to trimming and J lost 6 bases, with 8 bases between them. The CDR3 contains 11 residues. The CDR3 nucleotides are TGCAGTGCTAGTTTAGGGGATGGCTACACCTTC. Translating it yields CSASLGDGYTF.

The CDR3 DNA follows: TGTGCCATCATGAACTTAGCGAGCTACAATGAGCAGTTCTTC. Translation: CAIMNLASYNEQFF. V gene TRBV10-3 combines with J gene TRBJ2-1; possible D gene TRBD2, 5 bases. Germline CDR1 ENHRY, CDR2 SYGVKD. This CDR3 region has 14 residues. The V gene lost 7 bases and the J gene lost 3 bases, with 13 bases spanning the gap.

This clone was counted a few times. The chain employs TRBV9 and TRBJ2-1; D gene unclear. Germline CDR1 is SGDLS and CDR2 is YYNGEE. The ends were cut back, 3 bases at V and 0 bases at J, with 10 bases in the middle. The CDR3 is 15 residues long. The CDR3 loop reads CASSAYESSYNEQFF. In nucleotides, the CDR3 is TGTGCCAGCAGCGCCTACGAGAGCTCCTACAATGAGCAGTTCTTC. The whole variable domain, remainder taken from reference TRBV9 and TRBJ2-1, is DSGVTQTPKHLITATGQRVTLRCSPRSGDLSVYWYQQSLDQGLQFLIQYYNGEERAKGNILERFSAQQFPDLHSELNLSSLELGDSALYFCASSAYESSYNEQFFGPGTRLTVL.

This sequence joins TRBV2 and TRBJ2-7; 7 nucleotides match TRBD2. J lost 3 bases, V lost 4 bases, and 0 bases had no gene match. CDR1 is SNHLY and CDR2 is FYNNEI in the germline V gene. The CDR3 sequence is 12 residues long. CDR3 loop: CASSGDYYEQYF. The CDR3 DNA follows: TGTGCCAGCAGTGGGGACTACTACGAGCAGTACTTC.

This clone was counted only a few times. The chain combines TRBV7-2 with TRBJ1-6; D might be TRBD1 (5 bases). Germline-derived CDR1 and CDR2 are SGHTA and FQGNSA. Trimming shortened V by 1 base and J by 12 bases, and 13 bases separated the two germline ends. CDR3 length: 14 amino acids. The CDR3 bases are TGTGCCAGCAGCTTAGGGAGGGGCTCAGGACCCCTCCACTTT. It translates to CASSLGRGSGPLHF.

This sequence joins TRBV2 and TRBJ2-1, with 11 bases aligning to TRBD2. Germline CDR1 reads SNHLY; CDR2 reads FYNNEI. The V and J ends lost 5 bases and 6 bases, in that order; junction bases with no gene match: 12. The CDR3 runs to 17 residues. The CDR3 coding sequence is TGTGCCAGCAGTTTCATCGCACTAGCGGGAGTCCCCAATGAGCAGTTCTTC. It specifies CASSFIALAGVPNEQFF.

The chain employs TRBV10-3 and TRBJ2-1, with 9 nucleotides matching TRBD2. J was trimmed by 3 bases and V by 8 bases; bases with no gene match: 5. Germline CDR1 is ENHRY and CDR2 is SYGVKD. This CDR3 region has 14 residues. The CDR3 protein is CAIRLAGSYNEQFF. In nucleotides, the CDR3 is TGTGCCATCCGCCTAGCGGGGAGCTACAATGAGCAGTTCTTC.

This clone has only one observation. V gene TRBV24-1 combines with J gene TRBJ1-1; D remains ambiguous. V shed 7 bases and J shed 1 base, with 12 bases lying between them. CDR3 length equals 14 residues. The V gene's germline CDR1 is KGHDR and CDR2 SFDVKD. The CDR3 is CATRESLGNTEAFF. The CDR3 coding sequence is TGTGCCACCAGAGAATCCCTCGGGAACACTGAAGCTTTCTTT.

The chain uses TRBV6-5 and TRBJ2-4; 10 nucleotides line up with TRBD2. The junction had 6 bases not matched to a gene; V was cut back by 2 bases and J by 8 bases. In germline, CDR1 is MNHEY, CDR2 SVGAGI. The CDR3 has 15 amino acids. The CDR3 protein is CASSYAGLASDIQYF. As DNA, the CDR3 is TGTGCCAGCAGTTACGCGGGACTAGCGTCTGACATTCAGTACTTC.

The rearrangement uses TRBV28 and TRBJ1-2, with 7 bases that match TRBD1. J lost 5 bases, V lost 6 bases, and 9 bases had no gene match. Germline V gene sequence: CDR1 MDHEN, CDR2 SYDVKM. CDR3 length equals 14 residues. This CDR3 is CASSTQGRQYGYTF. In nucleotides, the CDR3 is TGTGCCAGCAGCACACAGGGGCGGCAGTATGGCTACACCTTC.

The sample holds one count of this clone. This chain joins TRBV6-5 and TRBJ2-7, with 10 bases aligning to TRBD1. Germline CDR1 is MNHEY and CDR2 is SVGAGI. J was trimmed by 3 bases and V by 5 bases; bases with no gene match: 4. The CDR3 is 14 residues long. In DNA form, the CDR3 reads TGTGCCAGCAGTCACGGACAGGGGGACTACGAGCAGTACTTC. The encoded protein is CASSHGQGDYEQYF.

The rearrangement joins TRBV7-9 to TRBJ2-7; no reliable D call. The V end lost 2 bases, the J end lost 3 bases, and 8 bases lay between the germline ends. This CDR3 has 13 residues. Germline CDR1 is SEHNR and CDR2 is FQNEAQ (reference sequence). In DNA form, the CDR3 reads TGTGCCAGCAGCTTATGGGCCCTCTACGAGCAGTACTTC. As protein: CASSLWALYEQYF.

The gene calls are TRBV19 and TRBJ2-2; D might be TRBD1 (5 bases). The V end was cut by 3 bases, the J end by 3 bases, with 11 bases between. This CDR3 has 15 residues. Germline-derived CDR1 and CDR2 are LNHDA and SQIVND (reference sequence). The CDR3 loop reads CASSISGADTGELFF. The CDR3, as DNA: TGTGCCAGTAGTATTAGTGGGGCGGACACCGGGGAGCTGTTTTTT.

This chain links TRBV4-2 with TRBJ1-4; D may be TRBD1 (6 bases). The CDR3 length is 15 residues. V was cut by 0 bases and J by 8 bases, with 13 bases left in between. Germline values: CDR1 LGHNA, CDR2 YNFKEQ. CDR3 DNA: TGTGCCAGCAGCCAAGAGGACAGCCTTAGGGAAAAACTGTTTTTT. This translates into CASSQEDSLREKLFF.

This rearrangement joins TRBV4-3 to TRBJ2-7; 7 positions match TRBD2. The CDR3 length is 19 residues. V was clipped by 4 bases and J by 4 bases; unmatched bases: 22. Germline CDR1 LGHNA, CDR2 YSLEER. CDR3 sequence: CASSRSTSPVAGSPYEQYF. The CDR3 DNA follows: TGCGCCAGCAGCCGATCGACTAGCCCCGTAGCTGGTTCCCCTTACGAGCAGTACTTC.